Listed below are T cell receptor beta chains from one sample, sequenced in a study of blood T cell repertoires in COVID-19. Method: immunoSEQ multiplex PCR; TCRdb's copy keeps in-frame clones and lacks some. This table holds hundreds of thousands of clones, more than 80% found once. Sequencing used peripheral blood. These receptors all stem from a woman between 25 and 40 years old with COVID-19, enrolled during active disease. The conserved cysteine and the conserved F or W are not part of the CDR3 here. D genes are given only for firm matches.

v_gene	d_gene	j_gene	CDR3aa
TRBV27	NA	TRBJ1-1	ASSFQGVTRTEAF
TRBV5-6	NA	TRBJ2-2	ASSASGYGELF
TRBV21-1	NA	TRBJ2-2	ASSKPKCDRRGYTGELF
TRBV25-1	TRBD1	TRBJ1-4	ASHRTGRGEKLF
TRBV5-8	TRBD2	TRBJ2-1	ASSVRLAGTAYNEQF
TRBV15	TRBD1	TRBJ2-7	ATSSLGTGGKNEQY
TRBV25-1	TRBD1	TRBJ1-2	ASRATGEDYGYT
TRBV6-5	TRBD1	TRBJ1-4	ATFSGDRLF
TRBV28	NA	TRBJ2-2	ASRDPAGGFTGELF
TRBV9	TRBD1	TRBJ2-7	ASSGQGYEQY
TRBV12-3/TRBV12-4	TRBD1	TRBJ2-5	ASSAGTGETQY
TRBV24-1	TRBD1	TRBJ1-2	ATADRRNYGYT
TRBV7-2	NA	TRBJ1-2	ASSLMGSKDYGYT
TRBV5-1	NA	TRBJ2-7	ASSLNPGLGDEQY
TRBV30	TRBD1	TRBJ1-6	ACQDRGTYNSPLH
TRBV7-6	NA	TRBJ1-4	ASSFTSATDTYEKLF
TRBV7-3	TRBD2	TRBJ2-2	ASSTGLAENTGELF
TRBV3-1/TRBV3-2	TRBD1	TRBJ1-2	ASSQAQGAPGYT
TRBV24-1	NA	TRBJ2-1	ATSDSQISGEQF
TRBV24-1	NA	TRBJ2-1	ATSSSFDEQF
TRBV11-2	TRBD1	TRBJ2-6	ASSSLRGLRANVLT
TRBV3-1/TRBV3-2	NA	TRBJ2-5	ASSQDPAGLQETQY
TRBV28	NA	TRBJ2-7	ASRTPLPLAPLERDYEQY
TRBV5-1	NA	TRBJ1-1	ASSLVGDYTEAF
TRBV28	NA	TRBJ1-2	ASRPTVLYGYT
TRBV6-2/TRBV6-3	TRBD2	TRBJ2-1	ASSPSGVDYNEQF
TRBV12-3/TRBV12-4	NA	TRBJ1-5	ASTIAGNQPQH
TRBV2	TRBD1	TRBJ1-2	ASNRDRGANYGYT
TRBV19	NA	TRBJ2-1	ASSMYPGSLNEQF
TRBV7-9	NA	TRBJ1-1	ASSARQTLNTEAF
TRBV5-6	NA	TRBJ2-5	ASSLITGAGWGETQY
TRBV24-1	NA	TRBJ2-3	ATSDFAGSTDTQY
TRBV6-5	TRBD1	TRBJ1-3	ASATGTGFGNTIY
TRBV5-1	NA	TRBJ2-2	ASSLEQGTTGELF
TRBV21-1	NA	TRBJ2-5	ASSRDRDHQETQY
TRBV28	TRBD2	TRBJ2-2	ASSLYPSGDGGELF
TRBV19	TRBD1	TRBJ1-1	ASSDQPPTGRRAF
TRBV6-2/TRBV6-3	NA	TRBJ1-1	ASSPLLLQGRNTEAF
TRBV7-2	NA	TRBJ1-5	ASSLAQYSNQPQH
TRBV28	TRBD2	TRBJ2-5	ASSFPASGQETQY
TRBV14	NA	TRBJ1-1	ASSQARGGTEAF
TRBV19	TRBD1	TRBJ2-1	ASSTGGLYNEQF
TRBV18	TRBD2	TRBJ2-2	ASSPQRESTGELF
TRBV20-1	TRBD2	TRBJ2-7	SASSVAGGPLYEQY
TRBV11-3	TRBD1	TRBJ2-1	ASSKGGTGGEQF
TRBV9	NA	TRBJ2-3	ASSPPQGISDTQY
TRBV19	TRBD1	TRBJ2-5	ASSPRDREETQY
TRBV19	NA	TRBJ1-1	ASSIQGGNEAF
TRBV19	NA	TRBJ1-1	ASREGPVNTEAF